This T cell receptor (beta chain) was obtained from a study of cytomegalovirus exposure and HLA in healthy donors. Profiled with immunoSEQ multiplex PCR; TCRdb holds only in-frame clones, not every one. The sample carries under 150,000 clones, approximately 90% recorded once. CDR1 and CDR2 from the germline V gene are SNHLY and FYNNEI. CDR3 length equals 18 residues. V lost 0 bases to trimming and J lost 5 bases, with 22 bases between them. Study conclusions and caveats: Reported results showed that the classifier diagnosed cytomegalovirus status with high specificity and sensitivity. Three CMV-associated chains proved CMV antigen-specific in vitro.

Worth noting for this clone: Its antigen is unknown.

Source material: PBMCs. This receptor was identified in a woman under 30 in good health and CMV-seropositive. V gene TRBV2 combines with J gene TRBJ1-1; D perhaps matches TRBD1 (5 bases). CDR3 sequence (DNA): TGTGCCAGCAGTGAAGCGCTTAGGCTGGCAGGGTGGGGTACTGAAGCTTTCTTT. Encoded protein: CASSEALRLAGWGTEAFF.